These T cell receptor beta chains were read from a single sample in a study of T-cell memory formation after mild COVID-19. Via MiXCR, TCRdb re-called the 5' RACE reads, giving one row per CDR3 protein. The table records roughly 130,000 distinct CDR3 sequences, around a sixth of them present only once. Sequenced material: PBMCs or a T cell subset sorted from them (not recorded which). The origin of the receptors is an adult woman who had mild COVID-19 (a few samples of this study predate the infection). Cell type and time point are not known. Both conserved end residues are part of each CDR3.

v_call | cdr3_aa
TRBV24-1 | CATGSGGAYNEQFF
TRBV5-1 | CASSLGGESQAFF
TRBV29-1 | CSVLQGIGELFF
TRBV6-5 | CASSLGRETEAFF
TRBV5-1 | CASSSTSGGANEQFF
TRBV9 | CASSVRTTDTQYF
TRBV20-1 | CSAREVAAYNEQFF
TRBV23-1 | CASIPDVTPGSCFF
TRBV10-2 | CASRGQQNTEAFF
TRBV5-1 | CASSSNTGQENTEAFF
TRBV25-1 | CASSRTGGYNEQFF
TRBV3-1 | CASSPTLLGGGHSSTDTQYF
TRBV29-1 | CSVEDGVETQYF
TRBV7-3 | CASSSIGQGAGELFF
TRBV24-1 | CATSDPDSLYEQYF
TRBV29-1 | CSVEEWRESSGNTIYF
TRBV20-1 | CSAGLTAGSPEQYF
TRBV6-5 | CASSSGTSGYEQYF
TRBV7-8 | CASSPRTAALNTEAFF
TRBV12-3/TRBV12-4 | CASSLDRVVTDTQYF
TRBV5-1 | CASSLEAGGPLEQFF
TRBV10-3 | CAISPVGDRGRYEQYF
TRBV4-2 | CASSQDGQGVVTEAFF
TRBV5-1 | CASSPTAGAVSGELFF
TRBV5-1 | CASSLEGNYEQYF
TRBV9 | CASSGPQREVGTDTQYF
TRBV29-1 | CSVATSGSWDTQYF
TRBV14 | CASSQDFSGPYEQYF
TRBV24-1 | CATSDSGQSTDTQYF
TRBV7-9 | CASSLPGGSNTGELFF
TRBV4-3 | CASSQDQTGAAGTQYF
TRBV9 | CASSVGPDLSNSYNEQFF
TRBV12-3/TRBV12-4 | CASSAQTSGGTDTQYF
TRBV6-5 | CASSYGSSNQPQHF
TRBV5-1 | CASSLRGDYSYNEQFF
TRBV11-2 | CASSLTSGRPETQYF
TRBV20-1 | CSARDHLSKPQHF
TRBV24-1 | CATSAGGYYEQYF
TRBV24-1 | CATSGQGNTEAFF
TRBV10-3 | CAISEREQETQYF
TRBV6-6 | CASTHPDTYEQYF
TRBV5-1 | CASSLVGHGEQYF
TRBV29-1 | CSVPRVEINEQFF
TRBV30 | CAWSLGGAGGPSSYNEQFF
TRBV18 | CASSGPGQGIKETQYF
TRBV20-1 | CSARVNRVGAGNTEAFF